The 20 T cell receptor beta chains in this list originate from one sample, sequenced in a study of CD8 T cells in ankylosing spondylitis. MiXCR was run by TCRdb on the 5' RACE reads, yielding one entry per CDR3 protein. The table lists about 240,000 distinct CDR3 sequences, over 8.5% of them singletons. The source material was blood, either unsorted or a sorted T cell fraction (not recorded which). The receptors originated from a male donor with ankylosing spondylitis or in good health (not recorded which).

This clonotype was seen a handful of times. This chain links TRBV18 with TRBJ2-1; TRBD1 matches 7 bases. Trimming at V came to 2 bases and at J to 6 bases, leaving 4 bases not matched to a gene. CDR1 is KGHSH, CDR2 LQKENI, per germline. CDR3 size: 14 residues. The CDR3 spells CASSPTAGGNEQFF. The DNA of the CDR3 is TGTGCCAGCTCACCAACGGCAGGGGGCAATGAGCAGTTCTTC.

There are many counts of this clonotype. J is TRBJ2-2 and V is TRBV5-1; D gene ambiguous. Looked up from germline, CDR1 is SGHRS and CDR2 is YFSETQ. The CDR3 spans 17 residues. V gave up 0 bases and J gave up 0 bases, with 12 bases separating them. The chain's CDR3 is CASSLGPLGTNTGELFF. CDR3 bases: TGCGCCAGCAGCTTGGGGCCTTTGGGGACGAACACCGGGGAGCTGTTTTTT.

This clonotype was seen repeatedly, ten times or more. This chain uses TRBV20-1 with TRBJ2-2, with 9 positions matching TRBD1. CDR1 is DFQATT, CDR2 SNEGSKA, per germline (reference sequence). The ends lost 6 bases at V and 5 bases at J; junction bases unmatched: 10. The CDR3 runs 15 residues. The CDR3 loop is CSAGERDRVTGELFF. CDR3 coding DNA: TGCAGTGCCGGAGAGCGGGACAGGGTTACCGGGGAGCTGTTTTTT.

Ten or more counts support this clonotype. This rearrangement joins TRBV3-1 to TRBJ2-2; 7 positions match TRBD2. The CDR3 is made up of 14 amino acids. CDR1 LGHDT and CDR2 YNNKEL come from the germline V gene (reference sequence). With 4 bases clipped from V and 10 bases from J, the junction kept 9 bases outside the gene matches. The CDR3 sequence: CASSPTSVGVELFF. CDR3 sequence (DNA): TGTGCCAGCAGCCCAACTAGCGTCGGAGTGGAGCTGTTTTTT.

V and J are TRBV11-1 and TRBJ1-2; D gene ambiguous. V shed 1 base and J shed 4 bases, with 22 bases lying between them. CDR3 length: 18 residues. Germline assignment: CDR1 SGHAT and CDR2 FQDESV (reference sequence). CDR3 sequence (DNA): TGTGCCAGCAGCTTAGTGGGTGGTAGTCGGACCAACCCCTATGGCTACACCTTC. Protein: CASSLVGGSRTNPYGYTF.

The sample holds a few counts of this clonotype. This chain connects TRBV7-6 to TRBJ1-3; D not certain. This CDR3 is 14 amino acids long. Germline lookup yields CDR1 SGHVS and CDR2 FNYEAQ. Trimming left V 1 base short and J 3 bases short, with 7 bases between. For the CDR3, the DNA is TGTGCCAGCAGCTTAGACAGCCATGGAAACACCATATATTTT. Protein sequence: CASSLDSHGNTIYF.

This clonotype has at least ten counts. The V and J genes are TRBV28 and TRBJ2-7, with D unresolved. Germline CDR1 MDHEN, CDR2 SYDVKM. The CDR3 loop spans 14 amino acids. V was trimmed by 1 base and J by 7 bases, leaving 14 bases between them. The CDR3 DNA reads as TGTGCCAGCAGTTTATCGGGCAGGACGTGGGAGCAGTACTTC. It encodes CASSLSGRTWEQYF.

The sample holds many counts of this clonotype. The chain has TRBV29-1 and TRBJ2-2, with D possibly matching TRBD2 (6 bases). This CDR3 contains 14 residues. Germline CDR1 SQVTM, CDR2 ANQGSEA. V shed 7 bases and J shed 2 bases, with 14 bases lying between them. The CDR3 reads CSARGTVNTGELFF. The CDR3, as DNA: TGCAGCGCGCGGGGTACAGTTAACACCGGGGAGCTGTTTTTT.

The CDR3: CAFCSPGTGARWSSYEQYF. The CDR3 DNA reads TGTGCCTTCTGTTCTCCCGGGACAGGGGCTCGCTGGAGCTCCTACGAGCAGTACTTC. V and J are TRBV3-1 and TRBJ2-7; 10 nucleotides line up with TRBD1. CDR1 and CDR2 (germline): LGHDT, YNNKEL (reference sequence). V shed 11 bases, J shed 0 bases, and the junction held 22 bases outside the gene matches. CDR3 length: 19 residues.

This clonotype has at least ten counts. CDR3 protein: CASSGLQLRTGGHYGYTF. In nucleotides, the CDR3 is TGTGCCAGCAGCGGCCTACAACTTCGAACAGGGGGACACTATGGCTACACCTTC. This chain joins TRBV9 and TRBJ1-2, with 8 bases identical to TRBD1. CDR1 SGDLS and CDR2 YYNGEE come from the germline V gene. Germline trimming cut 3 bases from V and 3 bases from J; bases unmatched to any gene: 16. The CDR3 is 18 residues long.

This clonotype was seen repeatedly, ten times or more. The chain carries TRBV3-1 and TRBJ1-1; 7 nucleotides agree with TRBD1. The CDR3 is 15 residues long. J was trimmed by 5 bases and V by 5 bases; bases with no gene match: 11. Germline CDR1 and CDR2: LGHDT and YNNKEL (reference sequence). CDR3 sequence (DNA): TGTGCCAGCAGCGCCCCTCAGACCAGGGGGACTGAAGCTTTCTTT. Translating gives CASSAPQTRGTEAFF.

Points on this clonotype: This may arise from a read error, as a much more abundant clone is one base away. The chain recombines TRBV6-5 with TRBJ1-1, with D tentatively TRBD1 (6 bases). The V end lost 11 bases, the J end lost 11 bases, and 21 bases lay between the germline ends. Germline values: CDR1 MNHEY, CDR2 SVGAGI. This CDR3 region has 12 residues. DNA for the CDR3: TGTGCCGCCCTCCCGGGGGCGGGATCCGCTTTCTTT. It encodes CAALPGAGSAFF.

This clonotype was found many times. The rearrangement joins TRBV6-1 to TRBJ1-2; 10 positions agree with TRBD1. The CDR3 length is 14 residues. Germline CDR1 and CDR2: MNHNS and SASEGT. Unmatched junction bases numbered 5, after V lost 2 bases and J lost 8 bases. CDR3 bases: TGTGCCAGCAGTGAATTTGGGACAGGGGACGGCTACACCTTC. Translating gives CASSEFGTGDGYTF.

This clonotype was observed a handful of times. The chain joins TRBV30 to TRBJ1-1, with D possibly TRBD1 on 5 matching bases. Germline V gives CDR1 GTSNPN, CDR2 SVGIG (reference sequence). Between the trimmed V and J ends, which lost 2 bases and 1 base, there was a span of 11 bases. This CDR3 has 14 amino acids. CDR3 sequence (DNA): TGTGCCTGGAGTCGCCCGGGGGGGAACACTGAAGCTTTCTTT. This encodes CAWSRPGGNTEAFF.

The chain recombines TRBV5-5 with TRBJ2-3, with TRBD2 identical over 8 bases. V was clipped by 1 base and J by 7 bases; unmatched bases: 14. The CDR3 is made up of 17 amino acids. In germline, CDR1 is SGHKS, CDR2 YYEKEE (reference sequence). This CDR3 is CASSLSLVAGIGNTQYF. CDR3 DNA: TGTGCCAGCAGCTTGTCTCTTGTAGCGGGGATTGGCAATACGCAGTATTTT.

This clonotype was counted ten times or more. The V and J genes are TRBV4-2 and TRBJ1-2; D call uncertain. The V gene lost 2 bases and the J gene lost 7 bases, with 17 bases spanning the gap. Germline V CDR1 and CDR2: LGHNA, YNFKEQ. CDR3 length equals 15 residues. CDR3 DNA: TGTGCCAGCAGCCAATCATTAACAGAGGACTTTGGCTACACCTTC. Translating gives CASSQSLTEDFGYTF.

As for this clonotype: One end of the junction is discordant with germline, which a read error may explain. The rearrangement joins TRBV5-4 to TRBJ2-6; D uncertain. CDR1 and CDR2 from the germline V gene are SGHNT and YYREEE (reference sequence). This CDR3 is built from 17 residues. For the CDR3, the DNA is TGTGCCATCAGCTTCGGGCAGTTGAGCTCTGGGGCCAACGTCCTGACTTTC. Amino acids: CAISFGQLSSGANVLTF.

This clonotype was seen ten or more times. The rearrangement links TRBV5-1 to TRBJ1-1, with D hard to call. The CDR3 runs to 16 residues. The V gene lost 0 bases and the J gene lost 1 base, with 13 bases spanning the gap. CDR1 and CDR2 from the germline V gene are SGHRS and YFSETQ. This CDR3 is CASSLAGSKANTEAFF. The CDR3 nucleotides are TGCGCCAGCAGCTTGGCGGGGAGCAAGGCGAACACTGAAGCTTTCTTT.

This clonotype was found many times. This chain uses TRBV20-1 with TRBJ2-5; D perhaps matches TRBD1 (6 bases). V shed 6 bases and J shed 4 bases, with 12 bases lying between them. The CDR3 covers 12 residues. CDR1 and CDR2 from the germline V gene are DFQATT and SNEGSKA (reference sequence). CDR3 sequence reads: CSAVGQGETQYF. The CDR3 coding sequence is TGCAGTGCAGTGGGACAAGGAGAGACCCAGTACTTC.

This clonotype was seen more than once but under ten times. J is TRBJ2-2 and V is TRBV7-3; D ambiguous. V was shortened by 1 base and J by 2 bases, with 8 bases between the two germline ends. There are 15 residues in the CDR3. Germline values: CDR1 SGHTA, CDR2 FQGTGA. CDR3 residues: CASSLMGRNTGELFF. DNA of the CDR3: TGTGCCAGCAGCTTAATGGGAAGAAACACCGGGGAGCTGTTTTTT.